The TCR beta chain described here comes from a study of blood T cell repertoires in COVID-19. How the authors handled the data: Amplification with reference gene primers provided the estimates of nucleated cell counts. Sequenced by immunoSEQ multiplex PCR; TCRdb stores in-frame clones only, minus some. The V and J calls and clone size come from that table; D and trimming were worked out from the DNA. The sample has hundreds of thousands of clones; roughly 85% are singletons. The CDR3 loop spans 16 amino acids. V shed 2 bases and J shed 1 base, with 12 bases lying between them. Germline assignment: CDR1 MNHEY and CDR2 SVGAGI. There are a few counts of this clone. Grouping used clinical history reported by participants in a survey and questionnaire.

The sequenced material came from PBMCs or T cells enriched from blood (not recorded which). V is TRBV6-5 and J is TRBJ1-5, with D hard to call. The sequence was collected from a woman younger than 30 with acute COVID-19. This chain's CDR3 is CASSYRKSGSNQPQHF. The CDR3 DNA sequence: TGTGCCAGCAGTTACAGGAAATCAGGAAGCAATCAGCCCCAGCATTTT.